The 26 T cell receptor beta chains listed next were all sequenced from one sample in a study of cytomegalovirus exposure and HLA in healthy donors. 60 Vbeta and 13 Jbeta primers were used in PCR. The protocol was immunoSEQ multiplex PCR, while the TCRdb copy is restricted to in-frame clones and leaves out a portion. The sample has 200,000 to 250,000 clones; over 80% are singletons. Sample: PBMCs. The receptors were gathered from a boy aged 2 to 9 in good health and CMV-seronegative.

This sequence joins TRBV6-5 and TRBJ1-3; 7 bases line up with TRBD1. The V gene end was trimmed by 5 bases and the J gene end by 1 base; junction bases not matched to a gene: 5. CDR1 and CDR2 (germline): MNHEY, SVGAGI. The length of the CDR3 is 15 residues. The CDR3 DNA follows: TGTGCCAGCAGTACACGACAGGGTTCTGGAAACACCATATATTTT. Encoded protein: CASSTRQGSGNTIYF.

V gene TRBV15 combines with J gene TRBJ2-3, with 10 positions matching TRBD2. V shed 1 base, J shed 4 bases, and the junction held 11 bases outside the gene matches. CDR1 and CDR2 from the germline V gene are LNHNV and YYDKDF (reference sequence). The CDR3 length is 18 residues. In DNA, the CDR3 is TGTGCCACCAGCAGAGGTTACTCTAGCGGGGGCGGGTCAGATACGCAGTATTTT. Its protein product is CATSRGYSSGGGSDTQYF.

This clone has more than one count but fewer than ten. This chain connects TRBV10-3 to TRBJ1-1; 7 nucleotides line up with TRBD1. Looked up from germline, CDR1 is ENHRY and CDR2 is SYGVKD. The CDR3 extends over 15 amino acids. Trimming cost V 3 bases and J 2 bases; bases outside gene matches: 6. The CDR3 sequence is CAISDPDRANTEAFF. CDR3 nucleotides: TGTGCCATCAGTGACCCCGACAGGGCTAACACTGAAGCTTTCTTT.

The gene calls are TRBV19 and TRBJ1-1, with D perhaps matching TRBD1 (5 bases). Looked up from germline, CDR1 is LNHDA and CDR2 is SQIVND (reference sequence). Trimming took 7 bases from V and 9 from J, leaving 21 bases between them. CDR3 length: 14 amino acids. CDR3 nucleotide sequence: TGTGCCAGTATGGGGACTAAAGCATCCGCAAAAGCTTTCTTT. Protein product: CASMGTKASAKAFF.

V usage is TRBV7-6 and J usage is TRBJ2-1; TRBD2 matches 11 bases. This CDR3 spans 17 amino acids. Germline assignment: CDR1 SGHVS and CDR2 FNYEAQ. V was pared by 5 bases and J by 6 bases, with 12 bases of the junction left unmatched. The CDR3 DNA reads as TGTGCCAGCAGCATCTTTAGCGGGAGGGCCCGGGGCAATGAGCAGTTCTTC. Amino acid sequence: CASSIFSGRARGNEQFF.

The rearrangement uses TRBV4-1 and TRBJ2-1; TRBD1 agrees at 8 bases. The ends lost 5 bases at V and 8 bases at J; junction bases unmatched: 11. Germline CDR1 reads MGHRA; CDR2 reads YSYEKL. The CDR3 spans 15 residues. The CDR3: CASSDRGGRTDEQFF. Here the CDR3 DNA reads TGCGCCAGCAGCGACAGGGGAGGAAGGACGGATGAGCAGTTCTTC.

The chain carries TRBV2 and TRBJ1-3; 9 bases align to TRBD1. CDR3 size: 12 residues. V trimming: 6 bases; J trimming: 8 bases; junction bases outside the gene matches: 2. Germline-derived CDR1 and CDR2 are SNHLY and FYNNEI. CDR3 region: CASRTGGHTIYF. CDR3 DNA: TGTGCCAGCAGGACAGGGGGACACACCATATATTTT. Looking up the rest from reference TRBV2 and TRBJ1-3 gives the full variable domain: EPEVTQTPSHQVTQMGQEVILRCVPISNHLYFYWYRQILGQKVEFLVSFYNNEISEKSEIFDDQFSVERPDGSNFTLKIRSTKLEDSAMYFCASRTGGHTIYFGEGSWLTVV.

This clone was seen a few times. The rearrangement uses TRBV29-1 and TRBJ2-7; 7 bases match TRBD1. Looked up from germline, CDR1 is SQVTM and CDR2 is ANQGSEA. CDR3 length: 9 residues. The CDR3 DNA sequence: TGCAGACAGGGGTGGGAGCAGTACTTC. It encodes CRQGWEQYF.

Regarding this clone: Other DNA sequences from this sample encode an identical CDR3 as well. The chain uses TRBV6-5 and TRBJ2-1; TRBD2 agrees at 11 bases. The CDR3 covers 14 residues. Germline lookup yields CDR1 MNHEY and CDR2 SVGAGI. With 4 bases clipped from V and 7 bases from J, the junction kept 3 bases outside the gene matches. The CDR3 nucleotides are TGTGCCAGCAGTTCCCTAGCGGGGGGAAATGAGCAGTTCTTC. Translated, it gives CASSSLAGGNEQFF.

The gene calls are TRBV19 and TRBJ2-1; maybe TRBD2 (6 bases). The CDR3 loop spans 15 amino acids. V lost 7 bases, J lost 7 bases, and 20 bases lay in between. CDR1 and CDR2 from the germline V gene are LNHDA and SQIVND (reference sequence). The DNA of the CDR3 is TGTGCCAGTACGTCATCGGCGGGATCTTGGAATGAGCAGTTCTTC. This sequence encodes CASTSSAGSWNEQFF.

This sequence joins TRBV5-1 and TRBJ2-3, with D possibly matching TRBD2 (7 bases). Germline V gene lookup returns CDR1 SGHRS and CDR2 YFSETQ. This CDR3 spans 16 amino acids. Trimming removed 3 bases at V and 6 bases at J, with 20 bases between. As DNA, the CDR3 is TGCGCCAGCAGCTCCCGAGGGGGGGCGGGATCGGATACGCAGTATTTT. This gives the protein CASSSRGGAGSDTQYF.

This sequence joins TRBV10-3 and TRBJ1-1, with 8 positions matching TRBD1. Germline trimming cut 10 bases from V and 4 bases from J; bases unmatched to any gene: 5. Germline V gene data show CDR1 as ENHRY and CDR2 as SYGVKD. The CDR3 loop spans 12 amino acids. CDR3 DNA: TGTGCCACACAGGGGGGGAGCACTGAAGCTTTCTTT. Protein product: CATQGGSTEAFF.

The CDR3 nucleotides read TGTGCCAGCAGTACGCGACAGGGCTACTATGGCTACACCTTC. It yields the protein CASSTRQGYYGYTF. This rearrangement joins TRBV6-5 to TRBJ1-2; 7 positions match TRBD1. Looked up from germline, CDR1 is MNHEY and CDR2 is SVGAGI. V shed 5 bases, J shed 3 bases, and the junction held 6 bases outside the gene matches. The CDR3 extends over 14 amino acids.

This chain connects TRBV19 to TRBJ2-4; a weak D match, TRBD1 (6 bases). The CDR3 spans 16 residues. In germline, CDR1 is LNHDA, CDR2 SQIVND (reference sequence). The V and J ends lost 5 bases and 0 bases respectively, with 14 bases between them. The CDR3 reads CASSSPGHQAKNIQYF. As DNA, the CDR3 is TGTGCCAGTAGTTCCCCGGGACACCAAGCCAAAAACATTCAGTACTTC.

This CDR3 reads CASSPGTSDEQFF. The CDR3 DNA follows: TGTGCCAGCAGCCCCGGGACTAGCGATGAGCAGTTCTTC. The rearrangement joins TRBV9 to TRBJ2-1; 10 bases line up with TRBD2. The CDR3 is made up of 13 amino acids. V shed 4 bases and J 8 bases; nucleotides not matched to a gene: 3. The germline gives CDR1 SGDLS, CDR2 YYNGEE. The entire variable domain, with the rest obtained from reference TRBV9 and TRBJ2-1, is as follows: DSGVTQTPKHLITATGQRVTLRCSPRSGDLSVYWYQQSLDQGLQFLIQYYNGEERAKGNILERFSAQQFPDLHSELNLSSLELGDSALYFCASSPGTSDEQFFGPGTRLTVL.

This sequence joins TRBV5-1 and TRBJ2-7, with D uncertain. The CDR3 has 17 amino acids. Trimming shortened V by 0 bases and J by 0 bases, and 16 bases separated the two germline ends. Germline V gene sequence: CDR1 SGHRS, CDR2 YFSETQ. The CDR3 here is CASSLGVRAKLSYEQYF. In DNA form, the CDR3 reads TGCGCCAGCAGCTTGGGTGTTAGAGCGAAGCTCTCCTACGAGCAGTACTTC.

This chain uses TRBV15 with TRBJ2-7; possible D gene TRBD1, 6 bases. The CDR3 contains 16 residues. V was pared by 0 bases and J by 0 bases, with 12 bases between. Germline CDR1 is LNHNV and CDR2 is YYDKDF (reference sequence). The CDR3 loop reads CATSREQGLSSYEQYF. In nucleotides, the CDR3 is TGTGCCACCAGCAGAGAACAGGGCCTGAGCTCCTACGAGCAGTACTTC.

J is TRBJ1-4 and V is TRBV6-5; the D gene is possibly TRBD1 (6 bases). This CDR3 contains 14 residues. Germline loops: CDR1 MNHEY, CDR2 SVGAGI. V dropped 6 bases and J dropped 7 bases, with 15 bases sitting between them. The CDR3 sequence is CASRQGWESEKLFF. The CDR3 DNA reads TGTGCCAGCAGGCAGGGGTGGGAGAGTGAAAAACTGTTTTTT.

The V gene is TRBV11-2, the J gene TRBJ2-1, with 7 nucleotides matching TRBD2. This CDR3 comprises 13 residues. Germline V gene sequence: CDR1 SGHAT, CDR2 FQNNGV. With 1 base clipped from V and 12 bases from J, the junction kept 6 bases outside the gene matches. CDR3 in amino acids: CASSLGLSGAQFF. The CDR3 region has the DNA TGTGCCAGCAGCTTAGGATTAAGCGGGGCGCAGTTCTTC.

V gene TRBV28 combines with J gene TRBJ2-5, with TRBD2 matching over 11 bases. CDR1 and CDR2 (germline): MDHEN, SYDVKM. The J segment lost 1 base and the V segment lost 5 bases, leaving 9 bases of the junction unmatched. The CDR3 is made up of 17 amino acids. CDR3 sequence reads: CASSPRTSGLIQETQYF. CDR3 DNA: TGTGCCAGCAGTCCCCGGACTAGCGGGCTCATCCAAGAGACCCAGTACTTC.

This rearrangement joins TRBV14 to TRBJ2-3; 9 bases agree with TRBD2. Trimming removed 0 bases from V and 2 bases from J; junction bases left unmatched: 3. The germline V gene has CDR1 SGHDN and CDR2 FVKESK. CDR3 size: 16 residues. The CDR3 reads CASSQDPSGITDTQYF. CDR3 DNA: TGTGCCAGCAGCCAAGATCCTAGCGGGATCACAGATACGCAGTATTTT.

This clone appeared once. This sequence joins TRBV5-4 and TRBJ1-2, with TRBD1 matching 8 bases. This CDR3 is built from 13 residues. CDR1 and CDR2 (germline): SGHNT, YYREEE (reference sequence). J gave up 6 bases and V 5 bases, and 6 bases lay outside the gene matches. CDR3 protein: CASSKQGGDGYTF. The CDR3 DNA reads TGTGCCAGCAGTAAACAGGGGGGAGATGGCTACACCTTC.

The rearrangement links TRBV19 to TRBJ2-1; 8 positions match TRBD2. Unmatched junction bases numbered 7, after V lost 4 bases and J lost 5 bases. Germline CDR1 reads LNHDA; CDR2 reads SQIVND (reference sequence). The CDR3 is 15 amino acids. The DNA for the CDR3 is TGTGCCAGTAGTACCTCGGCGGGGGGACACAATGAGCAGTTCTTC. Its translation is CASSTSAGGHNEQFF.

CDR3 sequence reads: CASSLGDWQETQYF. As DNA, the CDR3 is TGTGCCAGCAGCTTAGGTGACTGGCAAGAGACCCAGTACTTC. The J gene is TRBJ2-5, the V gene TRBV7-8; no clear D. The germline V and J ends were trimmed by 1 base and 2 bases, with 8 bases remaining between them. This CDR3 is 14 amino acids long. Germline assignment: CDR1 SGHVS and CDR2 FQNEAQ.

The V call is TRBV5-5, the J call TRBJ2-5, with 11 bases lining up with TRBD1. Germline CDR1 and CDR2: SGHKS and YYEKEE (reference sequence). V shed 1 base and J 2 bases; nucleotides not matched to a gene: 4. The CDR3 totals 16 residues. The CDR3 sequence: CASSLRDRGGQETQYF. For the CDR3, the DNA is TGTGCCAGCAGCTTGAGGGACAGGGGGGGTCAAGAGACCCAGTACTTC.

This chain joins TRBV7-2 and TRBJ2-1; TRBD2 might be the D (6 bases). Germline V gene sequence: CDR1 SGHTA, CDR2 FQGNSA. The CDR3 loop spans 12 amino acids. V dropped 5 bases and J dropped 8 bases, with 10 bases sitting between them. The CDR3 region is CASSRRGDEQFF. The CDR3 nucleotides are TGTGCCAGCAGCCGGCGGGGCGATGAGCAGTTCTTC.